Listed below are T cell receptor beta chains from one sample, sequenced in a study of Ad26.COV2.S vaccination and SARS-CoV-2 variants. Generated by immunoSEQ multiplex PCR, the TCRdb table keeps only in-frame clones and is missing some. The sample consists of a few hundred thousand clones, 90% of them appearing once. The material was peripheral blood, obtained in a trial of Ad26.COV2.S vaccine versus placebo. The receptors originated from a person between 18 and 60 years old who received the Ad26.COV2.S COVID-19 vaccine or a placebo. CDR3s include the opening cysteine and the closing phenylalanine or tryptophan. Each record gives: CDR3 protein, CDR3 DNA, J gene, V gene, clone size, CDR3 length, D gene. A D gene is named only where the DNA matches it firmly. Not every row has a clone size; where given, it reads once, few, many or a size class.

CASSIRQQGGFGNTEAFF	TGTGCCAGTAGTATACGTCAACAGGGGGGGTTCGGGAACACTGAAGCTTTCTTT	TRBJ1-1	TRBV19	-	18	TRBD1
CASRLAGYYEQYF	TGTGCCAGCAGACTAGCGGGGTATTACGAGCAGTACTTC	TRBJ2-7	TRBV6-5	once	13	TRBD2
CASSPGNNYGYTF	TGCGCCAGCAGTCCAGGGAACAACTATGGCTACACCTTC	TRBJ1-2	TRBV5-1	-	13	-
CSVEEAPAGVGGNTIYF	TGCAGCGTTGAAGAGGCCCCCGCAGGGGTCGGTGGAAACACCATATATTTT	TRBJ1-3	TRBV29-1	-	17	-
CASSRGSETYYGYTF	TGTGCCAGCAGCCGGGGGTCGGAAACCTACTATGGCTACACCTTC	TRBJ1-2	TRBV3-1/TRBV3-2	-	15	-
CASSLGQLRNQPQHF	TGCGCCAGCAGTCTAGGACAGCTCCGCAATCAGCCCCAGCATTTT	TRBJ1-5	TRBV10-2	-	15	-
CASSLDFLGGWGYGYTF	TGTGCCAGCAGCTTAGACTTCCTTGGGGGATGGGGGTATGGCTACACCTTC	TRBJ1-2	TRBV13	-	17	-
CASSVWTSGRTYNEQFF	TGTGCCAGCAGCGTATGGACTAGCGGGAGAACTTACAATGAGCAGTTCTTC	TRBJ2-1	TRBV7-3	-	17	TRBD2
CATKGVRSNTGELFF	TGTGCCACCAAGGGGGTCAGGTCGAACACCGGGGAGCTGTTTTTT	TRBJ2-2	TRBV24-1	-	15	-
CAISESPGQGNNEQFF	TGTGCCATCAGTGAGTCACCGGGACAGGGGAACAATGAGCAGTTCTTC	TRBJ2-1	TRBV10-3	-	16	TRBD1
CASSPWDRGTEAFF	TGTGCCAGCTCACCGTGGGACAGGGGCACTGAAGCTTTCTTT	TRBJ1-1	TRBV18	-	14	TRBD1
CASSPTGTGVSGANVLTF	TGTGCCAGCTCCCCCACGGGAACGGGGGTCTCTGGGGCCAACGTCCTGACTTTC	TRBJ2-6	TRBV18	-	18	-
CASSLSRQQETQYF	TGTGCCAGCAGCTTATCCCGCCAGCAAGAGACCCAGTACTTC	TRBJ2-5	TRBV7-2	once	14	-
CASSYRVGQPQHF	TGTGCCAGCAGCTACAGGGTAGGGCAGCCCCAGCATTTT	TRBJ1-5	TRBV7-2	-	13	-
CATRLAGVNEQFF	TGTGCCACCCGACTAGCGGGAGTCAATGAGCAGTTCTTC	TRBJ2-1	TRBV19	-	13	TRBD2
CASSLPGGGNEQFF	TGTGCCAGCAGTCTTCCCGGGGGCGGCAATGAGCAGTTCTTC	TRBJ2-1	TRBV28	-	14	-
CASSITGGGNEQFF	TGTGCCAGTAGTATAACGGGAGGAGGAAATGAGCAGTTCTTC	TRBJ2-1	TRBV19	-	14	TRBD2
CASSQRRVAGASMNTGELFF	TGTGCCAGCAGCCAGAGAAGGGTAGCGGGGGCATCTATGAACACCGGGGAGCTGTTTTTT	TRBJ2-2	TRBV7-8	-	20	TRBD2
CASSPLGEETQYF	TGTGCCAGCAGTCCGCTTGGGGAAGAGACCCAGTACTTC	TRBJ2-5	TRBV6-2/TRBV6-3	-	13	-
CAGQGATDTQYF	TGTGCCGGACAGGGGGCCACAGATACGCAGTATTTT	TRBJ2-3	TRBV2	-	12	TRBD1
CASSVAGSLGYTEAFF	TGTGCCAGCAGCGTAGCCGGAAGTTTGGGGTACACTGAAGCTTTCTTT	TRBJ1-1	TRBV9	-	16	-
CASSLIGQVQFF	TGTGCCAGCAGTTTAATAGGACAGGTTCAGTTCTTC	TRBJ2-1	TRBV27	-	12	TRBD1
CASSPTGGYTF	TGTGCCAGCAGTCCGACGGGGGGCTACACCTTC	TRBJ1-2	TRBV6-6	-	11	-
CASSQGPDTEAFF	TGCGCCAGCAGCCAAGGACCTGACACTGAAGCTTTCTTT	TRBJ1-1	TRBV4-3	few	13	-
CASSPETAQPQHF	TGTGCCAGCAGCCCCGAAACAGCTCAGCCCCAGCATTTT	TRBJ1-5	TRBV6-6	-	13	-
CASSSGLLVNTEAFF	TGTGCCAGCAGCTCCGGACTGCTAGTGAACACTGAAGCTTTCTTT	TRBJ1-1	TRBV11-2	-	15	-
CASSLDSYGYTF	TGTGCCAGCAGCTTAGACTCCTATGGCTACACCTTC	TRBJ1-2	TRBV7-9	-	12	-
CASSPPAPEETQYF	TGTGCCAGCTCACCACCGGCCCCTGAAGAGACCCAGTACTTC	TRBJ2-5	TRBV18	-	14	-
CASSLGSPTIYNSPLHF	TGTGCCAGCAGCTTGGGATCTCCGACAATCTATAATTCACCCCTCCACTTT	TRBJ1-6	TRBV5-6	-	17	-
CASSLVGRGLDGYTF	TGTGCCAGCAGCTTAGTCGGCAGGGGGCTGGATGGCTACACCTTC	TRBJ1-2	TRBV7-9	once	15	TRBD1
CASSELVNTEAFF	TGTGCCAGCAGTGAATTGGTTAACACTGAAGCTTTCTTT	TRBJ1-1	TRBV25-1	few	13	-
CASSQSVGYEQYF	TGCGCCAGCAGCCAAAGCGTGGGATACGAGCAGTACTTC	TRBJ2-7	TRBV4-1	few	13	-
CASQEGAKNIQYF	TGTGCCAGCCAGGAGGGGGCCAAAAACATTCAGTACTTC	TRBJ2-4	TRBV5-5	-	13	-
CASSYSFREAYEQYF	TGTGCCAGCAGTTACTCTTTCAGGGAGGCCTACGAGCAGTACTTC	TRBJ2-7	TRBV6-5	few	15	-
CASNLQGIEAFF	TGTGCCAGCAACCTACAGGGTATTGAAGCTTTCTTT	TRBJ1-1	TRBV2	-	12	-
CASSLASGRGASFF	TGTGCCAGCAGCTTAGCCTCGGGGCGGGGGGCCTCTTTCTTT	TRBJ1-1	TRBV7-9	-	14	-
CASSYPQGDPTGLNYGYTF	TGTGCCAGCAGTTATCCCCAGGGAGACCCCACAGGGCTGAACTATGGCTACACCTTC	TRBJ1-2	TRBV7-9	-	19	-
CASSHGGRQYQPQHF	TGCGCCAGCAGCCACGGAGGGAGACAGTATCAGCCCCAGCATTTT	TRBJ1-5	TRBV4-1	-	15	-
CASSLYFGVTEAFF	TGTGCCAGCAGCTTGTATTTTGGCGTTACTGAAGCTTTCTTT	TRBJ1-1	TRBV5-5	-	14	-
CASHLTWSSYNEQFF	TGTGCCAGTCACTTAACTTGGAGCTCCTACAATGAGCAGTTCTTC	TRBJ2-1	TRBV2	-	15	-
CASALGPGRADEQFF	TGTGCCAGCGCCCTTGGCCCCGGGAGGGCCGATGAGCAGTTCTTC	TRBJ2-1	TRBV7-9	once	15	TRBD2
CASSLMGQTSYNEQFF	TGTGCCAGCAGCTTGATGGGACAGACCTCCTACAATGAGCAGTTCTTC	TRBJ2-1	TRBV5-4	-	16	TRBD1
CASRRGRSDPLHF	TGTGCCAGCAGGAGGGGGCGGTCTGATCCCCTCCACTTT	TRBJ1-6	TRBV6-5	-	13	TRBD1
CASSIDRVNEQFF	TGTGCCAGTAGTATAGATCGGGTTAATGAGCAGTTCTTC	TRBJ2-1	TRBV19	-	13	-
CASIADRLGGTEAFF	TGTGCCAGCATCGCCGACAGGCTGGGAGGAACTGAAGCTTTCTTT	TRBJ1-1	TRBV6-5	-	15	-
CATSSRGRNTEAFF	TGTGCCACCAGCAGCAGGGGAAGAAACACTGAAGCTTTCTTT	TRBJ1-1	TRBV15	-	14	-
CAISEGVNEKLFF	TGTGCCATCAGTGAAGGGGTAAATGAAAAACTGTTTTTT	TRBJ1-4	TRBV10-3	-	13	-
CASSYSGQGTEAFF	TGTGCCAGCAGTTACTCAGGACAGGGCACTGAAGCTTTCTTT	TRBJ1-1	TRBV6-5	few	14	TRBD1
CASSFLGPSGANVLTF	TGTGCCAGCAGCTTTTTGGGACCCTCTGGGGCCAACGTCCTGACTTTC	TRBJ2-6	TRBV7-9	-	16	-
CASKTSGRREQFF	TGTGCCAGCAAAACTAGCGGGAGAAGGGAGCAGTTCTTC	TRBJ2-1	TRBV28	-	13	TRBD2
CASSDGGTSRNTGELFF	TGTGCCAGCAGTGACGGCGGGACTTCACGGAACACCGGGGAGCTGTTTTTT	TRBJ2-2	TRBV25-1	-	17	-
CASSLFGTGGGSGYTF	TGTGCCAGCAGCTTGTTTGGGACAGGGGGCGGTAGCGGCTACACCTTC	TRBJ1-2	TRBV5-6	-	16	TRBD1
CASSPELAGGSYNEQFF	TGCGCCAGCAGCCCAGAGCTAGCGGGGGGCTCCTACAATGAGCAGTTCTTC	TRBJ2-1	TRBV4-3	-	17	TRBD2
CASSYGQGVANTEAFF	TGCGCCAGCAGCTATGGACAGGGGGTTGCGAACACTGAAGCTTTCTTT	TRBJ1-1	TRBV5-1	-	16	TRBD1
CASSWTGGSENEQYF	TGTGCCAGCAGCTGGACAGGGGGCAGCGAGAACGAGCAGTACTTC	TRBJ2-7	TRBV5-6	-	15	TRBD1